This T cell receptor (beta chain) was profiled in a study of blood T cells in healthy people across ages. CDR1 is SGHTA, CDR2 FQGNSA, per germline. The germline V and J ends were trimmed by 6 bases and 7 bases, with 12 bases remaining between them. The CDR3 is made up of 12 amino acids. At least 5 micrograms of total RNA were extracted per sample. A remark on this clonotype: Its target is not known.

Study-wide points: Bulk PBMC profiling left naive and antigen-experienced comparisons inconclusive.

Using a J-beta primer mix together with a sample-barcoded 5' primer, a second PCR was run for roughly 7 to 12 cycles. Every cDNA molecule carried a tag from a template-switch adaptor bearing 12 random nucleotides. Using its own MiXCR run on the 5' RACE reads, TCRdb lists one record per CDR3 protein. The table shows 800,000 or so distinct CDR3 sequences, with about half occurring only once. The clonotype was recovered from a man at least 80 years old in good health. The rearrangement links TRBV7-2 to TRBJ1-1; D is uncertain. The sequenced sample was blood. CDR3 nucleotides: TGTGCCAGCAGTTACGTTGGAAGTGAAGCTTTCTTT. Protein sequence: CASSYVGSEAFF.